A single sample gave rise to the 32 T cell receptor beta chains below, sequenced in a study of CD8+CD57+ T cells in acquired aplastic anemia. TCR beta VDJ and CDR3 profiles were obtained from a genomic DNA template. TCRdb processed the reads anew with MiXCR; each CDR3 protein has one entry. The top ten clones hold around a sixth of a sample with around 190,000 distinct CDR3 sequences, 54% of them seen once. The sample taken for sequencing was sorted CD4+, CD8+, or CD8+CD57+ T cells (not recorded which) from PBMCs. The receptors originated from a human donor in good health, serving as a control.

As concerns this clonotype: This may be a read error, as it is one base from a much larger clone. The rearrangement links TRBV28 to TRBJ1-1; no reliable D call. Germline values: CDR1 MDHEN, CDR2 SYDVKM. The CDR3 runs to 15 residues. The CDR3 sequence is CVSRFGLSRNTEAFF. The CDR3 nucleotides are TGTGTCAGCAGATTTGGGTTATCGAGGAACACTGAAGCTTTCTTT.

The J gene is TRBJ1-5, the V gene TRBV24-1; D gene uncertain. V lost 2 bases, J lost 7 bases, and 14 bases lay in between. Germline V gives CDR1 KGHDR, CDR2 SFDVKD. This CDR3 is 15 amino acids long. The CDR3 region is CATSDSWGPGQPQHF. The DNA for the CDR3 is TGTGCCACCAGTGATTCGTGGGGTCCGGGACAGCCCCAGCATTTT.

This chain connects TRBV5-6 to TRBJ1-5, with 7 bases that match TRBD1. The junction had 5 bases not matched to a gene; V was cut back by 5 bases and J by 6 bases. CDR1 is SGHDT and CDR2 is YYEEEE in the germline V gene. The CDR3 sequence is 13 residues long. In DNA, the CDR3 is TGTGCCAGCAGTGGGGGACAGCGTCAGCCCCAGCATTTT. As protein: CASSGGQRQPQHF.

CDR3 coding DNA: TGCAGCGCCGCACCGACAGGACACACAGATACGCAGTATTTT. Its translation: CSAAPTGHTDTQYF. J is TRBJ2-3 and V is TRBV29-1, with D possibly being TRBD1 (6 bases). The CDR3 has 14 amino acids. The V and J ends lost 7 bases and 2 bases respectively, with 16 bases between them. The V gene's germline CDR1 is SQVTM and CDR2 ANQGSEA.

About this clonotype: Compared with germline, one end of the junction differs, possibly owing to a read error. CDR3 in DNA: TGTGCTAGCAGCCCCGACAGGGGCCCTAACAATGAGCAGTTCTTC. It yields the protein CASSPDRGPNNEQFF. The chain carries TRBV7-7 and TRBJ2-1; 8 positions match TRBD1. This CDR3 is 15 amino acids long. Germline CDR1 and CDR2: SSHAT and FNYEAQ (reference sequence).

This chain connects TRBV25-1 to TRBJ2-7; 8 positions match TRBD1. The CDR3 totals 16 residues. The V segment lost 3 bases and the J segment 2 bases; nucleotides outside the gene matches: 9. Germline V gives CDR1 MGHDK, CDR2 SYGVNS. The CDR3 loop is CASSDPLRDRPYEQYF. The CDR3 region has the DNA TGTGCCAGCAGTGACCCACTACGGGACAGGCCCTACGAGCAGTACTTC.

Note on this clonotype: The missing conserved phenylalanine or tryptophan at the end of this CDR3 makes a read error likely. The DNA is left out, because the CDR3 cannot be placed on it with certainty; the CDR3 is given as TCRdb lists it. The chain's CDR3 is CASSWTGEGWNT. The chain uses TRBV7-8 and TRBJ2-5; the table's TRBD2 call for D was not verified on the DNA. Germline assignment: CDR1 SGHVS and CDR2 FQNEAQ. The CDR3 has 12 amino acids, counting both end residues.

A note on this clonotype: A much more abundant neighbour one base away suggests this may be a read error. The V and J genes are TRBV10-3 and TRBJ2-3, with 9 positions matching TRBD2. Germline V CDR1 and CDR2: ENHRY, SYGVKD. The CDR3 consists of 17 residues. The DNA for the CDR3 is TGTGCCAGCAGTTACGCACGGAAGCGGGGGGAGACAGGTACGCAGTATTTT. Translated: CASSYARKRGETGTQYF.

V gene TRBV28 combines with J gene TRBJ2-7; D is perhaps TRBD1 (6 bases). The CDR3 runs 14 residues. Looked up from germline, CDR1 is MDHEN and CDR2 is SYDVKM. V lost 1 base and J lost 3, with 10 bases in between. The CDR3 loop is CASSLFQGSYEQYF. The DNA for the CDR3 is TGTGCCAGCAGTTTATTCCAGGGGAGCTACGAGCAGTACTTC.

The chain employs TRBV15 and TRBJ2-2; 8 bases map to TRBD1. V lost 4 bases to trimming and J lost 6 bases; unmatched junction nucleotides: 10. Germline V lookup: CDR1 LNHNV, CDR2 YYDKDF (reference sequence). The CDR3 length is 16 residues. CDR3 in amino acids: CATSTIRTGRSGELFF. The CDR3 DNA reads as TGTGCCACCAGCACCATACGGACAGGGAGGTCCGGGGAGCTGTTTTTT.

V is TRBV7-9 and J is TRBJ1-6; D is unclear. Trimming removed 1 base from V and 4 bases from J, with 11 bases in between. Germline V gives CDR1 SEHNR, CDR2 FQNEAQ (reference sequence). The CDR3 runs 16 residues. The DNA of the CDR3 is TGTGCCAGCAGCTTAGAGGTACAGACGTATAATTCACCCCTCCACTTT. Encoded protein: CASSLEVQTYNSPLHF.

In its sample, this clonotype was seen many times. V gene TRBV4-2 combines with J gene TRBJ2-1, with D tentatively TRBD2 (7 bases). Germline V gene lookup returns CDR1 LGHNA and CDR2 YNFKEQ. The CDR3 runs 16 residues. Trimming took off 4 bases at V and 5 bases at J, with 18 bases between the two ends. CDR3 protein: CASSPPGGGANNEQFF. The CDR3 nucleotides read TGTGCCAGCAGCCCCCCTGGGGGGGGGGCCAACAATGAGCAGTTCTTC.

Concerning this clonotype itself: At one of its ends the junction is not consistent with the germline gene, which may arise from a read error. V gene TRBV7-2 combines with J gene TRBJ2-1, with TRBD2 matching 11 bases. There are 16 residues in the CDR3. The germline V gene has CDR1 SGHTA and CDR2 FQGNSA. The CDR3 DNA reads as TGTGCCAGCAGCCAGAGACTAGCGGGACTCTACAATGAGCAGTGCTTC. It is translated as CASSQRLAGLYNEQCF. Variable domain in full (rest from reference TRBV7-2 and TRBJ2-1): GAGVSQSPSNKVTEKGKDVELRCDPISGHTALYWYRQSLGQGLEFLIYFQGNSAPDKSGLPSDRFSAERTGGSVSTLTIQRTQQEDSAVYLCASSQRLAGLYNEQCFGPGTRLTVL.

In regard to this clonotype: This may arise from a read error, as a much more abundant clone is one base away. The final CDR3 position lacks the conserved phenylalanine or tryptophan, pointing to a likely read error. The V call is TRBV5-5, the J call TRBJ1-1; D is possibly TRBD1 (5 bases). This CDR3 is built from 15 residues. Looked up from germline, CDR1 is SGHKS and CDR2 is YYEKEE (reference sequence). Trimming pared 0 bases from V and 0 bases from J, leaving 9 bases between. The CDR3 sequence is CASSLVGGMNTEAFL. The CDR3, as DNA: TGTGCCAGCAGCTTGGTTGGGGGAATGAACACTGAAGCTTTCCTT.

The genes are TRBV12-3 or TRBV12-4 and TRBJ2-1, with D perhaps TRBD1 (7 bases). There are 15 residues in the CDR3. V was shortened by 5 bases and J by 3 bases, with 14 bases between the two germline ends. The CDR3 nucleotides are TGTGCCAGCAGTCCATATCAGGGGGGCTACAATGAGCAGTTCTTC. This sequence encodes CASSPYQGGYNEQFF.

This chain uses TRBV2 with TRBJ2-7; 8 nucleotides agree with TRBD1. In germline, CDR1 is SNHLY, CDR2 FYNNEI. Unmatched junction bases numbered 5, after V lost 5 bases and J lost 2 bases. The CDR3 has 14 residues. The CDR3 coding sequence is TGTGCCAGCAGTCAGGACAGGGTGACCTACGAGCAGTACTTC. It yields the protein CASSQDRVTYEQYF.

This clonotype was detected many times. The chain is built from TRBV20-1 and TRBJ1-2, with D maybe TRBD1 (5 bases). CDR1 and CDR2 (germline): DFQATT, SNEGSKA (reference sequence). The CDR3 contains 14 residues. The V and J ends lost 3 bases and 3 bases respectively, with 14 bases between them. DNA of the CDR3: TGCAGTGCTAGTGGGGCCGTCGGGGACTATGGCTACACCTTC. This sequence encodes CSASGAVGDYGYTF.

The V call is TRBV3-1, the J call TRBJ1-3, with D tentatively TRBD1 (5 bases). V gave up 4 bases and J gave up 4 bases, with 11 bases separating them. CDR3 length: 14 residues. Germline values: CDR1 LGHDT, CDR2 YNNKEL (reference sequence). The CDR3 region has the DNA TGTGCCAGCAGCCCGCGGGACGGAGGAAACACCATATATTTT. Protein: CASSPRDGGNTIYF.

The CDR3 DNA follows: TGTGCCAGCAGCTTAGTCCGACAGGCCGGGGAGCTGTTTTTT. It yields the protein CASSLVRQAGELFF. The rearrangement uses TRBV7-8 and TRBJ2-2, with D maybe TRBD1 (6 bases). Germline loops: CDR1 SGHVS, CDR2 FQNEAQ. CDR3 size: 14 residues. V was clipped by 1 base and J by 6 bases, with 9 bases between them.

CDR3 nucleotides: TGTGCCAGCAGCTTGGAGTGGGGCCGGGAGACCCAGTACTTC. It encodes CASSLEWGRETQYF. This chain joins TRBV5-5 and TRBJ2-5, with a possible D match to TRBD1 (5 bases). V lost 0 bases, J lost 5 bases, and 11 bases lay in between. Looked up from germline, CDR1 is SGHKS and CDR2 is YYEKEE (reference sequence). The CDR3 is 14 amino acids.

This clonotype occurred many times. The J gene is TRBJ1-2, the V gene TRBV19; tentatively, D is TRBD1 (5 bases). Germline assignment: CDR1 LNHDA and CDR2 SQIVND (reference sequence). Trimming pared 6 bases from V and 0 bases from J, leaving 17 bases between. The CDR3 covers 16 residues. The chain's CDR3 is CASSISMGLTNYGYTF. The CDR3 region has the DNA TGTGCCAGTAGCATCTCGATGGGGCTTACTAACTATGGCTACACCTTC.

This clonotype has a count of ten or more. The chain couples TRBV7-3 to TRBJ1-2; D gene uncertain. The CDR3 covers 14 residues. Germline loops: CDR1 SGHTA, CDR2 FQGTGA. With 5 bases removed from V and 14 bases from J, the gap between germline ends came to 24 bases. This chain's CDR3 is CASSPPGRAAKVTF. CDR3 in DNA: TGTGCCAGCAGCCCACCGGGGAGGGCGGCAAAAGTGACCTTC.

V and J are TRBV7-3 and TRBJ2-5; D is tentatively TRBD1 or TRBD2 (6 bases each). The CDR3 is 13 residues long. CDR1 is SGHTA, CDR2 FQGTGA, per germline. The ends were cut back, 6 bases at V and 4 bases at J, with 12 bases in the middle. The CDR3 region is CASSWGALETQYF. The CDR3 coding sequence is TGTGCCAGCAGTTGGGGGGCGCTAGAGACCCAGTACTTC.

This clonotype was counted ten times or more. V usage is TRBV15 and J usage is TRBJ2-1; D unclear. CDR1 LNHNV and CDR2 YYDKDF come from the germline V gene (reference sequence). The V gene lost 7 bases and the J gene lost 0 bases, with 10 bases spanning the gap. CDR3 length: 14 residues. CDR3 DNA: TGTGCCACCAAAAACAGTGCCTCCTACAATGAGCAGTTCTTC. Translated, it gives CATKNSASYNEQFF.

The chain combines TRBV7-2 with TRBJ2-5, with D uncertain. The V gene lost 5 bases and the J gene lost 5 bases, with 12 bases spanning the gap. This CDR3 contains 13 residues. CDR1 and CDR2 from the germline V gene are SGHTA and FQGNSA. Here the CDR3 DNA reads TGTGCCAGCAGCACCCCGGACCTCGAGACCCAGTACTTC. Residues: CASSTPDLETQYF.

The J gene is TRBJ2-7, the V gene TRBV7-8; D tentatively fits TRBD1 or TRBD2 (5 bases each). With 5 bases removed from V and 7 bases from J, the gap between germline ends came to 18 bases. Looked up from germline, CDR1 is SGHVS and CDR2 is FQNEAQ. The CDR3 sequence is 14 residues long. DNA for the CDR3: TGTGCCAGCAGCCCCTCGCCGACGAGGGGAGAGCAGTACTTC. Its protein is CASSPSPTRGEQYF.

This clonotype appeared many times. A read error may produce the germline difference seen at one junction end. The rearrangement joins TRBV25-1 to TRBJ1-2; tentatively, D is TRBD1 (5 bases). CDR3 length: 15 residues. Germline assignment: CDR1 MGHDK and CDR2 SYGVNS. The CDR3 DNA follows: TGTGCCAGCAGTGACCGGGACCCAGCTAACTGTGGCTACACCTTC. Translating gives CASSDRDPANCGYTF.

V and J are TRBV18 and TRBJ1-5; maybe TRBD1 (5 bases). The CDR3 covers 15 residues. The germline V gene encodes CDR1 KGHSH and CDR2 LQKENI. V was shortened by 2 bases and J by 6 bases, with 14 bases between the two germline ends. In nucleotides, the CDR3 is TGTGCCAGCTCACCAGGTCAGGGTACTTTTCAGCCCCAGCATTTT. It is translated as CASSPGQGTFQPQHF.

The chain joins TRBV4-2 to TRBJ2-1; 9 bases are shared with TRBD2. The V segment lost 0 bases and the J segment 4 bases; nucleotides outside the gene matches: 13. The CDR3 has 19 residues. Germline-derived CDR1 and CDR2 are LGHNA and YNFKEQ. The CDR3 nucleotides are TGTGCCAGCAGCCAAGATGGTTCCAGCGGGGGGTGGGCATACAATGAGCAGTTCTTC. Amino acid sequence: CASSQDGSSGGWAYNEQFF.

This chain links TRBV20-1 with TRBJ2-1, with TRBD1 identical over 8 bases. The germline CDR1 and CDR2 sequences are DFQATT and SNEGSKA (reference sequence). The ends lost 5 bases at V and 4 bases at J; junction bases unmatched: 16. The CDR3 covers 17 residues. CDR3 nucleotides: TGCAGTGCTCCACGATCCAGGACAGGGCTTCTATACAATGAGCAGTTCTTC. Amino acid sequence: CSAPRSRTGLLYNEQFF.

The J gene is TRBJ1-5, the V gene TRBV19; D perhaps matches TRBD1 (5 bases). The CDR3 contains 14 residues. Germline-derived CDR1 and CDR2 are LNHDA and SQIVND (reference sequence). With 7 bases removed from V and 3 bases from J, the gap between germline ends came to 13 bases. The CDR3 bases are TGTGCCAGTAAGGTCTCAGGGTTCAATCAGCCCCAGCATTTT. Encoded protein: CASKVSGFNQPQHF.

The sample holds many counts of this clonotype. The chain recombines TRBV11-2 with TRBJ1-2; D gene uncertain. The CDR3 is 12 residues long. V gave up 0 bases and J gave up 6 bases, with 5 bases separating them. Germline lookup yields CDR1 SGHAT and CDR2 FQNNGV. The CDR3 nucleotides are TGTGCCAGCAGCTTAGAAGGGCATGGCTACACCTTC. Translation: CASSLEGHGYTF.